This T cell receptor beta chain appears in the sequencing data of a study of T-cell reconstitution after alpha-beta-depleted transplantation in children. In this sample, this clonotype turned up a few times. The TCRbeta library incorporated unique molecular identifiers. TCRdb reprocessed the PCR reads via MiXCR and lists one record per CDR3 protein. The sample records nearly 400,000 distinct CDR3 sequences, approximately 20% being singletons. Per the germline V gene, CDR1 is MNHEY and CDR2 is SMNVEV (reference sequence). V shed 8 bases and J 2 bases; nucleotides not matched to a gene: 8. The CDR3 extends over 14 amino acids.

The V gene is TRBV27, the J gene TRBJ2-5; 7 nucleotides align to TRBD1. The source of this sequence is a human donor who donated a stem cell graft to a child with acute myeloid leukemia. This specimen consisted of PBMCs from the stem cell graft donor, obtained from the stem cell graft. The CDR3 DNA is TGTGCCAGCGCAGACCGGGACAGACAAGAGACCCAGTACTTC. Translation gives CASADRDRQETQYF.